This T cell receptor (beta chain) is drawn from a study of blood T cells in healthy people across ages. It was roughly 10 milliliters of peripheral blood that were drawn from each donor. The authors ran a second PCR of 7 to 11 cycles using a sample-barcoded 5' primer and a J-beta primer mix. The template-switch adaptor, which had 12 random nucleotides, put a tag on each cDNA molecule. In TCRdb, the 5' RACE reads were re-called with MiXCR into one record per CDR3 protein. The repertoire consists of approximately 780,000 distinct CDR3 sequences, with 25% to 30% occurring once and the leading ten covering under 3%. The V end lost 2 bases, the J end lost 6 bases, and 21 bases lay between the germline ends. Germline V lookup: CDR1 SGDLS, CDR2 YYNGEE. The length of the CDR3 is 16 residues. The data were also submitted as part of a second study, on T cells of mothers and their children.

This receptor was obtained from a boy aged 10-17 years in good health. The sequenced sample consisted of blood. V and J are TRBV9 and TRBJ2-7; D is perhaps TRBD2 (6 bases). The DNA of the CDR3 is TGTGCCAGCAGCGTCGGCCCGGGACTCGACGGGGGCGAGCAGTACTTC. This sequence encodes CASSVGPGLDGGEQYF.